A single sample gave rise to the 5 T cell receptor beta chains below, sequenced in a study of T cell clonality in common variable immunodeficiency. General study findings and limits: Reportedly, TCR beta sequences from common variable immunodeficiency showed fewer deletions and N-nucleotide insertions.

Their antigen targets remain unknown. Libraries were prepared by immunoSEQ multiplex PCR; TCRdb keeps only in-frame clonotypes and omits some of them. The record shows around 24,000 clones for this sample, with no singletons present. The sample comprised peripheral blood mononuclear cells. These receptors were taken from a human donor with common variable immunodeficiency.

Turning to this clone: The read ends 3 residues early relative to the CDR3; the germline J gene fills the gap. The chain links TRBV7-9 to TRBJ2-5; TRBD1 agrees at 9 bases. The V gene end was trimmed by 5 bases and the J gene end by 5 bases; junction bases not matched to a gene: 6. Germline V lookup: CDR1 SEHNR, CDR2 FQNEAQ (reference sequence). This CDR3 is built from 14 residues. Here the CDR3 reads CASSTDRGSETQYF. The sequenced CDR3 bases are TGTGCCAGCAGCACGGACAGGGGTTCGGAGACC.

For this clone: Coverage ceases 3 residues before the CDR3 finishes, and the germline J gene fills in the end. The chain carries TRBV19 and TRBJ1-6; 9 bases map to TRBD1. V dropped 9 bases and J dropped 7; count of bases not matched to a gene: 22. The germline gives CDR1 LNHDA, CDR2 SQIVND (reference sequence). The CDR3 extends over 19 amino acids. CDR3 in amino acids: CAREKTGTGSERLNSPLHF. Incomplete CDR3 DNA: TGTGCCAGGGAGAAGACCGGGACAGGGAGCGAAAGATTGAATTCACCC.

This clone was seen a few times. The CDR3 goes on 3 residues after the read ends, and that part is filled in from the germline J gene. V and J are TRBV5-1 and TRBJ2-1; maybe TRBD1 (5 bases). The germline gives CDR1 SGHRS, CDR2 YFSETQ. The V and J ends lost 2 bases and 3 bases respectively, with 9 bases between them. The CDR3 is 14 amino acids. The sequenced CDR3 bases are TGCGCCAGCAGCTTTACGGACAACTACAATGAG. It translates to CASSFTDNYNE. The whole CDR3 sequence reads CASSFTDNYNEQFF.

Many counts were recorded for this clone. The read stops 3 residues short of the end of the CDR3; the missing end is completed from the germline J gene. The J gene is TRBJ1-6, the V gene TRBV10-3, with D possibly TRBD1 on 5 matching bases. The V end lost 11 bases, the J end lost 5 bases, and 16 bases lay between the germline ends. CDR1 ENHRY and CDR2 SYGVKD come from the germline V gene. The CDR3 has 14 amino acids. This CDR3 is CAPIGAGDNSPLHF. Partial CDR3 DNA: TGTGCCCCAATTGGGGCAGGAGATAATTCACCC.

This clone has at least ten counts. The read is 3 residues too short to cover the CDR3 end, so that end is filled in from the germline J gene. The gene calls are TRBV18 and TRBJ1-2; unclear D gene. Germline V lookup: CDR1 KGHSH, CDR2 LQKENI. The CDR3 totals 17 residues. V dropped 2 bases and J dropped 0 bases, with 16 bases sitting between them. The sequenced CDR3 bases are TGTGCCAGCTCACCAGGATGGTCGACAAGCACTAACTATGGC. Its protein product is CASSPGWSTSTNYG. The full CDR3 reads CASSPGWSTSTNYGYTF.